A single sample is the source of the 24 T cell receptor beta chains below, sequenced in a study of cytomegalovirus exposure and HLA in healthy donors. Only in-frame clones appear in the TCRdb table, and some are missing; sequencing was by immunoSEQ multiplex PCR. The table records about 130,000 clones, more than 70% of them present only once. The sample comprised PBMCs. The receptors stem from a man aged 30 to 39 in good health and CMV-seronegative.

The V and J genes are TRBV18 and TRBJ1-1; maybe TRBD1 (6 bases). The germline gives CDR1 KGHSH, CDR2 LQKENI. V lost 3 bases to trimming and J lost 4 bases, with 9 bases between them. The CDR3 has 13 amino acids. CDR3 bases: TGTGCCAGCTCACCGCAGGGGACCACTGAAGCTTTCTTT. It yields the protein CASSPQGTTEAFF.

V is TRBV7-2 and J is TRBJ1-2, with D possibly TRBD1 on 5 matching bases. Between the trimmed V and J ends, which lost 5 bases and 8 bases, there was a span of 15 bases. There are 13 residues in the CDR3. The germline V gene encodes CDR1 SGHTA and CDR2 FQGNSA. CDR3 amino acids: CASSPEGLGGYTF. CDR3 nucleotides: TGTGCCAGCAGCCCGGAGGGGCTGGGCGGCTACACCTTC. The whole variable domain, remainder taken from reference TRBV7-2 and TRBJ1-2, is GAGVSQSPSNKVTEKGKDVELRCDPISGHTALYWYRQSLGQGLEFLIYFQGNSAPDKSGLPSDRFSAERTGGSVSTLTIQRTQQEDSAVYLCASSPEGLGGYTFGSGTRLTVV.

The chain employs TRBV7-2 and TRBJ2-7; 7 positions agree with TRBD2. Germline V CDR1 and CDR2: SGHTA, FQGNSA. This CDR3 spans 15 amino acids. Trimming at V came to 3 bases and at J to 2 bases, leaving 7 bases not matched to a gene. CDR3 nucleotide sequence: TGTGCCAGCAGCTTCCGAGCGGGGTTGACCTACGAGCAGTACTTC. This translates into CASSFRAGLTYEQYF.

V and J are TRBV2 and TRBJ2-3; 16 nucleotides match TRBD2. Germline assignment: CDR1 SNHLY and CDR2 FYNNEI. J was trimmed by 5 bases and V by 3 bases; bases with no gene match: 8. The length of the CDR3 is 18 residues. The CDR3: CASSDGTSGRALVDTQYF. CDR3 in DNA: TGTGCCAGCAGTGACGGGACTAGCGGGAGGGCCCTGGTAGATACGCAGTATTTT. The entire variable domain, with the rest obtained from reference TRBV2 and TRBJ2-3, is as follows: EPEVTQTPSHQVTQMGQEVILRCVPISNHLYFYWYRQILGQKVEFLVSFYNNEISEKSEIFDDQFSVERPDGSNFTLKIRSTKLEDSAMYFCASSDGTSGRALVDTQYFGPGTRLTVL.

This chain links TRBV12-5 with TRBJ2-7, with a possible D match to TRBD2 (5 bases). CDR1 is LGHNT, CDR2 FRNRAP, per germline. CDR3 size: 17 residues. V lost 0 bases, J lost 2 bases, and 17 bases lay in between. In DNA form, the CDR3 reads TGTGCTAGTGGTTTGGTCGGCTTTAGCGCGATTCCCTACGAGCAGTACTTC. Translation gives CASGLVGFSAIPYEQYF.

The V call is TRBV9, the J call TRBJ2-7; 11 nucleotides match TRBD2. V lost 0 bases and J lost 6; bases outside the gene matches: 5. This CDR3 has 15 residues. Germline assignment: CDR1 SGDLS and CDR2 YYNGEE. The CDR3 sequence is CASSVATGLAVEQYF. CDR3 in DNA: TGTGCCAGCAGCGTAGCTACGGGACTAGCGGTCGAGCAGTACTTC.

This chain links TRBV7-8 with TRBJ1-6, with 7 positions matching TRBD1. CDR1 and CDR2 (germline): SGHVS, FQNEAQ. The CDR3 spans 14 residues. V shed 5 bases, J shed 10 bases, and the junction held 8 bases outside the gene matches. The DNA of the CDR3 is TGTGCCAGCAGCCGCGTTACAGGGGCCTCACCCCTCCACTTT. Translated, it gives CASSRVTGASPLHF.

The V and J genes are TRBV9 and TRBJ2-1; 7 bases agree with TRBD1. V dropped 0 bases and J dropped 5; count of bases not matched to a gene: 8. The germline CDR1 and CDR2 sequences are SGDLS and YYNGEE. CDR3 length: 16 amino acids. Written as DNA, the CDR3 is TGTGCCAGCAGCGTAGTCCTGGACAGGACCCACAATGAGCAGTTCTTC. Amino acid sequence: CASSVVLDRTHNEQFF.

The table lists this clone with a count of one. V and J are TRBV2 and TRBJ2-7; D perhaps matches TRBD1 (5 bases). With 3 bases removed from V and 0 bases from J, the gap between germline ends came to 18 bases. This CDR3 comprises 17 residues. Germline V gene sequence: CDR1 SNHLY, CDR2 FYNNEI. As DNA, the CDR3 is TGTGCCAGCAGTGAGTTTAGGGGTCGAAGTAGCTCCTACGAGCAGTACTTC. The encoded protein is CASSEFRGRSSSYEQYF.

The rearrangement links TRBV13 to TRBJ2-1; 12 bases fit TRBD2. This CDR3 is 16 amino acids long. In germline, CDR1 is PRHDT, CDR2 FYEKMQ (reference sequence). V lost 5 bases to trimming and J lost 2 bases; unmatched junction nucleotides: 4. The CDR3 is CASSPRTSGTYNEQFF. In DNA, the CDR3 is TGTGCCAGCAGCCCCCGGACTAGCGGGACCTACAATGAGCAGTTCTTC.

The chain couples TRBV14 to TRBJ2-2; perhaps TRBD1 as D (5 bases). The germline gives CDR1 SGHDN, CDR2 FVKESK. The CDR3 has 15 amino acids. V shed 4 bases and J shed 0 bases, with 9 bases lying between them. The CDR3 nucleotides read TGTGCCAGCAGCCTGCTGACAGCGAACACCGGGGAGCTGTTTTTT. Protein product: CASSLLTANTGELFF. The full variable domain, in which reference TRBV14 and TRBJ2-2 provide the parts outside the CDR3, is EAGVTQFPSHSVIEKGQTVTLRCDPISGHDNLYWYRRVMGKEIKFLLHFVKESKQDESGMPNNRFLAERTGGTYSTLKVQPAELEDSGVYFCASSLLTANTGELFFGEGSRLTVL.

The chain is built from TRBV30 and TRBJ1-1, with D possibly TRBD1 on 6 matching bases. The V end lost 2 bases, the J end lost 4 bases, and 14 bases lay between the germline ends. Germline CDR1 and CDR2: GTSNPN and SVGIG (reference sequence). The CDR3 has 14 residues. The CDR3 coding sequence is TGTGCCTGGAGTAAAGAAGGGGGTCCCACTGAAGCTTTCTTT. Translated, it gives CAWSKEGGPTEAFF.

The CDR3 here is CASSQVGSRGTDTQYF. As DNA, the CDR3 is TGTGCCAGCAGCCAAGTGGGTAGCCGGGGAACAGATACGCAGTATTTT. The chain links TRBV7-2 to TRBJ2-3; possibly TRBD2 for D (5 bases). The V end lost 5 bases, the J end lost 3 bases, and 18 bases lay between the germline ends. The CDR3 runs to 16 residues. Germline V CDR1 and CDR2: SGHTA, FQGNSA.

The chain has TRBV7-6 and TRBJ2-3; 8 bases map to TRBD2. The CDR3 contains 17 residues. Germline lookup yields CDR1 SGHVS and CDR2 FNYEAQ. J lost 5 bases, V lost 4 bases, and 14 bases had no gene match. The CDR3 bases are TGTGCCAGCAGCTCCTCCGGGAGGGCTAATCGAGTAGATACGCAGTATTTT. Its protein is CASSSSGRANRVDTQYF.

This clone was picked up a small number of times. This chain uses TRBV30 with TRBJ1-1, with D possibly being TRBD1 (6 bases). V was pared by 0 bases and J by 6 bases, with 8 bases between. There are 12 residues in the CDR3. The V gene's germline CDR1 is GTSNPN and CDR2 SVGIG (reference sequence). The CDR3 here is CAWSVEGAEAFF. The CDR3 DNA sequence: TGTGCCTGGAGTGTAGAGGGGGCTGAAGCTTTCTTT.

V is TRBV5-1 and J is TRBJ2-6, with 10 bases fitting TRBD2. Germline values: CDR1 SGHRS, CDR2 YFSETQ. Trimming at V came to 2 bases and at J to 1 base, leaving 9 bases not matched to a gene. The CDR3 is 19 residues long. The CDR3: CASSFTPGLALSGANVLTF. CDR3 sequence (DNA): TGCGCCAGCAGCTTCACTCCGGGACTAGCGCTTTCTGGGGCCAACGTCCTGACTTTC.

J is TRBJ2-7 and V is TRBV13, with 8 bases identical to TRBD2. V shed 3 bases, J shed 2 bases, and the junction held 3 bases outside the gene matches. CDR1 is PRHDT, CDR2 FYEKMQ, per germline (reference sequence). The CDR3 length is 14 residues. CDR3 in amino acids: CASSFSGAPYEQYF. In DNA form, the CDR3 reads TGTGCCAGCAGCTTTAGCGGGGCGCCCTACGAGCAGTACTTC. Drawing the rest from reference TRBV13 and TRBJ2-7, the complete variable domain is AAGVIQSPRHLIKEKRETATLKCYPIPRHDTVYWYQQGPGQDPQFLISFYEKMQSDKGSIPDRFSAQQFSDYHSELNMSSLELGDSALYFCASSFSGAPYEQYFGPGTRLTVT.

V usage is TRBV5-6 and J usage is TRBJ2-2; TRBD2 agrees at 14 bases. The germline V gene encodes CDR1 SGHDT and CDR2 YYEEEE. Losses at the gene ends were 3 bases for V and 8 bases for J; bases not matched to a gene: 9. The CDR3 covers 17 residues. CDR3 sequence: CASSWPGLAGVAGELFF. The CDR3 DNA reads as TGTGCCAGCAGCTGGCCGGGACTAGCGGGAGTTGCGGGGGAGCTGTTTTTT.

The chain uses TRBV2 and TRBJ1-2, with D perhaps matching TRBD1 (5 bases). Germline CDR1 and CDR2: SNHLY and FYNNEI. V was pared by 6 bases and J by 0 bases, with 11 bases between. The CDR3 loop spans 14 amino acids. DNA for the CDR3: TGTGCCAGCAGGCCGGGGGTAGCTAACTATGGCTACACCTTC. As protein: CASRPGVANYGYTF.

The sample holds a few counts of this clone. This sequence joins TRBV7-9 and TRBJ2-7, with 9 bases that match TRBD1. CDR1 is SEHNR, CDR2 FQNEAQ, per germline (reference sequence). The V and J ends lost 4 bases and 4 bases, in that order; junction bases with no gene match: 8. CDR3 length: 15 amino acids. CDR3 sequence: CASSSPWDRDYEQYF. In nucleotides, the CDR3 is TGTGCCAGCAGCTCACCATGGGACAGGGATTACGAGCAGTACTTC.

Only a few counts were recorded for this clone. J is TRBJ1-1 and V is TRBV27; 7 bases map to TRBD1. V dropped 4 bases and J dropped 6; count of bases not matched to a gene: 14. Germline V gene sequence: CDR1 MNHEY, CDR2 SMNVEV (reference sequence). This CDR3 spans 16 amino acids. The CDR3 DNA is TGTGCCAGCAGTTCCCCCGGGACAGCCAGTCGACCTGAAGCTTTCTTT. Translating gives CASSSPGTASRPEAFF.

The chain is built from TRBV7-2 and TRBJ2-1; 10 nucleotides align to TRBD2. This CDR3 is 14 amino acids long. The V segment lost 8 bases and the J segment 5 bases; nucleotides outside the gene matches: 6. CDR1 is SGHTA and CDR2 is FQGNSA in the germline V gene. CDR3 DNA sequence: TGTGCCAGCTATAGCGGGGGGCGGAACAATGAGCAGTTCTTC. It codes for CASYSGGRNNEQFF.

This chain connects TRBV7-7 to TRBJ1-1; D is perhaps TRBD1 (5 bases). The CDR3 is 13 amino acids. Per germline, CDR1 SSHAT and CDR2 FNYEAQ (reference sequence). V was shortened by 3 bases and J by 1 base, with 6 bases between the two germline ends. DNA of the CDR3: TGTGCCAGCAGCTTGACAGCGAACACTGAAGCTTTCTTT. Protein product: CASSLTANTEAFF.

This clone was observed a few times. This chain uses TRBV5-6 with TRBJ2-7; 15 bases are shared with TRBD2. This CDR3 region has 14 residues. Trimming took 4 bases from V and 6 from J; bases not matched to a gene: 2. Germline CDR1 is SGHDT and CDR2 is YYEEEE. The DNA of the CDR3 is TGTGCCAGCAGCCGGGGACTAGCGGGAGGCGAGCAGTACTTC. As protein: CASSRGLAGGEQYF.